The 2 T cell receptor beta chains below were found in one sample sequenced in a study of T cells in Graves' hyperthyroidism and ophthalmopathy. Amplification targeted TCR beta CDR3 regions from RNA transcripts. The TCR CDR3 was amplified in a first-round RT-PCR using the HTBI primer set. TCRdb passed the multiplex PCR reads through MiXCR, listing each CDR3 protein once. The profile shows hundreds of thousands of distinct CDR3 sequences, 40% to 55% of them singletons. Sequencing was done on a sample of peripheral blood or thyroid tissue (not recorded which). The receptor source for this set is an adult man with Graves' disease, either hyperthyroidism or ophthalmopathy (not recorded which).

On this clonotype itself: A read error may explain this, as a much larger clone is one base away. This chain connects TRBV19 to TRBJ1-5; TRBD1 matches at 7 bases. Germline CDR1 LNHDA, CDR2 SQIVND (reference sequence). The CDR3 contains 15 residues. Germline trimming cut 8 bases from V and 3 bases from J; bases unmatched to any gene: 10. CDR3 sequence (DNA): TGTGCCAGTGCAAGGGACAGCAGGAACAATCAGCCCCAGCATTTT. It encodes CASARDSRNNQPQHF. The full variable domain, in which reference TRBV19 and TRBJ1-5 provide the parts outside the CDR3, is DGGITQSPKYLFRKEGQNVTLSCEQNLNHDAMYWYRQDPGQGLRLIYYSQIVNDFQKGDIAEGYSVSREKKESFPLTVTSAQKNPTAFYLCASARDSRNNQPQHFGDGTRLSIL.

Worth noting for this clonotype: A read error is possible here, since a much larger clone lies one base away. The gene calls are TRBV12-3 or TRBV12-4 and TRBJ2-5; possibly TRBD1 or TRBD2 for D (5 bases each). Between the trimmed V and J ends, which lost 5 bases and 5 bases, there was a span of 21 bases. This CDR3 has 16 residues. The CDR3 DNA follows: TGTGCCAGCAGTGATTTTGGGGACGGAAGAGCGGAGACCCAGTACTTC. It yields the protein CASSDFGDGRAETQYF.